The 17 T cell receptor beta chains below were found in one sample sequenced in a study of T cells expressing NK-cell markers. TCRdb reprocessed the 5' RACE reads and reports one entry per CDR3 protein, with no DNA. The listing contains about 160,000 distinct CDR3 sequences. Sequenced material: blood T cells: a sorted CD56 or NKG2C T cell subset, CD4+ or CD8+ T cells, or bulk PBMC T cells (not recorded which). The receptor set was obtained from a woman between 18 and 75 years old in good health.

CDR3 protein: CATGLADNYNEQFF. The V and J genes are TRBV10-3 and TRBJ2-1; TCRdb's assignment of TRBD2 cannot be checked, as there is no DNA. CDR1 and CDR2 (germline): ENHRY, SYGVKD. The length of the CDR3 is 14 residues.

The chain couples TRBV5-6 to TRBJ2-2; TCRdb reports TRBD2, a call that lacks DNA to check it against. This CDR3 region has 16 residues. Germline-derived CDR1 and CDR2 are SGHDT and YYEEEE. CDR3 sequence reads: CASSLGGRSDTGELFF.

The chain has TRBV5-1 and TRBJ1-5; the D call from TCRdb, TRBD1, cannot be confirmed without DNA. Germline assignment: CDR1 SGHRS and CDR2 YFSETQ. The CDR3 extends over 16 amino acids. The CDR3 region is CASSLGDRGDNQPQHF.

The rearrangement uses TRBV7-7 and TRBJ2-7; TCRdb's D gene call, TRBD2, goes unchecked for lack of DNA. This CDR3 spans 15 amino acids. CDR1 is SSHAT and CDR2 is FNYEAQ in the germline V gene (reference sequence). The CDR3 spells CASSVSSGSSYEQYF.

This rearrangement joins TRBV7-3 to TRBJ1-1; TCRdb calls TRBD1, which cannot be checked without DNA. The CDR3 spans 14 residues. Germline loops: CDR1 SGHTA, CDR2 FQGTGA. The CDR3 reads CASSLKGLGTEAFF.

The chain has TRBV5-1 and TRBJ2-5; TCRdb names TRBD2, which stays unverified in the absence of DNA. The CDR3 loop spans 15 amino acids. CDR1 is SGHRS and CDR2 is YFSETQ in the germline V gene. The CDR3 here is CASSSGTHKGETQYF.

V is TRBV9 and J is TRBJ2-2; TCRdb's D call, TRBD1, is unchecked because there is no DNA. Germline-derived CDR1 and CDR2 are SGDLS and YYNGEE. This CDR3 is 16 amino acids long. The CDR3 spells CASSPRPGTGFGELFF.

Here the CDR3 reads CSARDRVWQGVGYTF. V is TRBV20-1 and J is TRBJ1-2; there is no DNA to check the TCRdb D call of TRBD1. The CDR3 is 15 residues long. CDR1 and CDR2 from the germline V gene are DFQATT and SNEGSKA (reference sequence).

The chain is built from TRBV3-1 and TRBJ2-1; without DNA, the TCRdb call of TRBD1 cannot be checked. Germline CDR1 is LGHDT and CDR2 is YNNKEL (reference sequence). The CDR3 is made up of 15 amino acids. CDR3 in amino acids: CASRRQGSSYNEQFF.

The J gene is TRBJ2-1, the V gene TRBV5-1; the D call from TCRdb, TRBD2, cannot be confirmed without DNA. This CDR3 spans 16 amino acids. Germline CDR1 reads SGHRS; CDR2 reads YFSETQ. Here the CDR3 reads CASSLGSSGGADEQFF. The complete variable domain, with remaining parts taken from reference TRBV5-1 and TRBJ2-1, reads KAGVTQTPRYLIKTRGQQVTLSCSPISGHRSVSWYQQTPGQGLQFLFEYFSETQRNKGNFPGRFSGRQFSNSRSEMNVSTLELGDSALYLCASSLGSSGGADEQFFGPGTRLTVL.

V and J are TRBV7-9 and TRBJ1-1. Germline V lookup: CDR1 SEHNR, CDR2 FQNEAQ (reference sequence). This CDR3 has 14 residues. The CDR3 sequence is CASSVHSTESEAFF.

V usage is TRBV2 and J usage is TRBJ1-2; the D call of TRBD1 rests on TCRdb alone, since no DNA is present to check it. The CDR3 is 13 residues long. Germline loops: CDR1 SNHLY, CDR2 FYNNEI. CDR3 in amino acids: CASSGGQDHGYTF.

CDR3: CSAPERMSDNEQFF. The J gene is TRBJ2-1, the V gene TRBV20-1; no DNA is available, so the TRBD2 call from TCRdb remains unchecked. The length of the CDR3 is 14 residues. Germline CDR1 reads DFQATT; CDR2 reads SNEGSKA (reference sequence).

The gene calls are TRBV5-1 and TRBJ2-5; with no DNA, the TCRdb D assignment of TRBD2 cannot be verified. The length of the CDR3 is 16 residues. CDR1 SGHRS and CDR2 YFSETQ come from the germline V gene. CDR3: CASSPGTSGTQETQYF.

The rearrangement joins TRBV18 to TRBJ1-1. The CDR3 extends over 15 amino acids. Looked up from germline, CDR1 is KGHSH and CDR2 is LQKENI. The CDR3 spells CASSPPNKGNTEAFF. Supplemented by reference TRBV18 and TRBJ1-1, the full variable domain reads NAGVMQNPRHLVRRRGQEARLRCSPMKGHSHVYWYRQLPEEGLKFMVYLQKENIIDESGMPKERFSAEFPKEGPSILRIQQVVRGDSAAYFCASSPPNKGNTEAFFGQGTRLTVV.

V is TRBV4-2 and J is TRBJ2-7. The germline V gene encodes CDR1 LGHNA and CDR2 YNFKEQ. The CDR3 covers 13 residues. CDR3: CASSQLSSYEQYF.

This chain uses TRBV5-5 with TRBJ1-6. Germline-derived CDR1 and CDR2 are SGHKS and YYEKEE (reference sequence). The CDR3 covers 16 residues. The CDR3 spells CASSLAVRRDNSPLHF. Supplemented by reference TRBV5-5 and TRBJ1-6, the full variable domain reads DAGVTQSPTHLIKTRGQQVTLRCSPISGHKSVSWYQQVLGQGPQFIFQYYEKEERGRGNFPDRFSARQFPNYSSELNVNALLLGDSALYLCASSLAVRRDNSPLHFGNGTRLTVT.